This T cell receptor beta chain was observed in a study of shared clonotypes between healthy human individuals. The wider study: Researchers drew samples from two women and a few men aged 18 to 49. Overall study results and limits: It was expected that sequencing depth would affect clonotype sharing among donors.

Everyone who donated was a Caucasian adult who lived in Nashville, Tennessee. Points on this clone: Antigen: not known.

This table comes from immunoSEQ multiplex PCR, and its TCRdb copy is limited to in-frame clones, with some not included. This table has around 450,000 clones, 70% to 80% appearing once. The V and J ends lost 4 bases and 0 bases respectively, with 13 bases between them. Per the germline V gene, CDR1 is KGHSH and CDR2 is LQKENI. There are 17 residues in the CDR3. Sequencing was performed on PBMCs. The receptor was isolated from a woman aged 40 to 50 in good health. Some clones in this sample may be carry-over from other donors' samples. The chain carries TRBV18 and TRBJ2-6, with D tentatively TRBD1 (6 bases). CDR3 bases: TGTGCCAGCTCACTAAAAGGGGGTTCCTCTGGGGCCAACGTCCTGACTTTC. It yields the protein CASSLKGGSSGANVLTF.